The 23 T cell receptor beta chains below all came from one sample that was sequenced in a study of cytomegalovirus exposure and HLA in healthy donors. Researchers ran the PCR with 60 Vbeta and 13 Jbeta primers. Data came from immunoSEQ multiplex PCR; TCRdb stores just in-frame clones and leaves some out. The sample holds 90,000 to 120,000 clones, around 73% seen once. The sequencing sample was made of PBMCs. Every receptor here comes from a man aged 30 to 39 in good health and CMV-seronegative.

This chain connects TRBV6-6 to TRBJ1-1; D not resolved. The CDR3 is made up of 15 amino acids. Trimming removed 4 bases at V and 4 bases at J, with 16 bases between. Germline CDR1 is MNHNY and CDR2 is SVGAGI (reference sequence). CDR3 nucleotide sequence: TGTGCCAGCAGTTTGGACCGCCCCGGGAGCACTGAAGCTTTCTTT. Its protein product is CASSLDRPGSTEAFF.

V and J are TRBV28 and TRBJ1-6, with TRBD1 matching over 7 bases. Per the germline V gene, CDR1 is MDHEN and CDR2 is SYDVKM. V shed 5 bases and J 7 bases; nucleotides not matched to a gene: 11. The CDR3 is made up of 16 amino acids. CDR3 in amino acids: CASSVEAGTANSPLHF. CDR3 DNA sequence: TGTGCCAGCAGTGTCGAAGCCGGGACAGCGAATTCACCCCTCCACTTT.

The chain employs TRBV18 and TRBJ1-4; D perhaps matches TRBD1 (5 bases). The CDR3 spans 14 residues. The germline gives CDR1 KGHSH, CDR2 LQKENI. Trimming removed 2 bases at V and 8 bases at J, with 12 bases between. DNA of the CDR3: TGTGCCAGCTCACCAGAGTCTACAGGAGAAAAACTGTTTTTT. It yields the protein CASSPESTGEKLFF.

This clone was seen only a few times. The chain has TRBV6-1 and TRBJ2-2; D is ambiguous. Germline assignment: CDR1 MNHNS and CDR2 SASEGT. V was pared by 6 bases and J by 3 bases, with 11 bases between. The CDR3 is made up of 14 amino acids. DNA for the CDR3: TGTGCCAGCAGGGAGAGACTGGACACCGGGGAGCTGTTTTTT. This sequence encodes CASRERLDTGELFF.

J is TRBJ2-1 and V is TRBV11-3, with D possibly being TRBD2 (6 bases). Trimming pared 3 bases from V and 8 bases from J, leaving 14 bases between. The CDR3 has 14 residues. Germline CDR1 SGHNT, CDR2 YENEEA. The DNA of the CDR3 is TGTGCCAGCAGCTTTCTTCCCGGGGGTCATGAGCAGTTCTTC. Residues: CASSFLPGGHEQFF.

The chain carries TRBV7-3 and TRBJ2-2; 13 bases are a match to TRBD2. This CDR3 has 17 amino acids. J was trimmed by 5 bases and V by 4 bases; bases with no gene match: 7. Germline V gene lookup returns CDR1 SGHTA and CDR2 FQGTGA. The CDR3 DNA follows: TGTGCCAGCAGCTCGGGACTAGCGGGGCCTTTAACCGGGGAGCTGTTTTTT. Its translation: CASSSGLAGPLTGELFF. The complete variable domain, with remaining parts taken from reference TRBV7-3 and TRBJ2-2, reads GAGVSQTPSNKVTEKGKYVELRCDPISGHTALYWYRQSLGQGPEFLIYFQGTGAADDSGLPNDRFFAVRPEGSVSTLKIQRTERGDSAVYLCASSSGLAGPLTGELFFGEGSRLTVL.

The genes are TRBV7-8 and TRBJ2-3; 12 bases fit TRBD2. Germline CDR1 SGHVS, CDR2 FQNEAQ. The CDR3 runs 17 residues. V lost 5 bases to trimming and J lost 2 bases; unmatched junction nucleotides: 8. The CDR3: CASSPRTSGALTDTQYF. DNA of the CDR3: TGTGCCAGCAGCCCCCGGACTAGCGGGGCACTCACAGATACGCAGTATTTT.

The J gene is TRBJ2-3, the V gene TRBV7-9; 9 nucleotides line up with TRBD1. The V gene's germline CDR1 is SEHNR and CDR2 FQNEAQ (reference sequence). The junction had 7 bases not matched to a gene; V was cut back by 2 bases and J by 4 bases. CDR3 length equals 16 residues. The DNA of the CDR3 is TGTGCCAGCAGCTTACGGGACAGGGAAGGGGCAGATACGCAGTATTTT. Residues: CASSLRDREGADTQYF.

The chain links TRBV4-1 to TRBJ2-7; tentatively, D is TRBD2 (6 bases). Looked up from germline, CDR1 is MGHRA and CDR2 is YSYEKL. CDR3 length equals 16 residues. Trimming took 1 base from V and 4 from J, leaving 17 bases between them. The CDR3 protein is CASSQAGASGGYEQYF. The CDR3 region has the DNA TGCGCCAGCAGCCAAGCCGGGGCTAGTGGGGGGTACGAGCAGTACTTC.

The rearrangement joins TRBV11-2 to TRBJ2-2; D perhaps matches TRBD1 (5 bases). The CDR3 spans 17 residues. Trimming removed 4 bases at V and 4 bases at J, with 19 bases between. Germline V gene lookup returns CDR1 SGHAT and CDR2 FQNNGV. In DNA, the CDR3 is TGTGCCAGCAGCTCCTCACAGGCCCCCCGGGTCACCGGGGAGCTGTTTTTT. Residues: CASSSSQAPRVTGELFF.

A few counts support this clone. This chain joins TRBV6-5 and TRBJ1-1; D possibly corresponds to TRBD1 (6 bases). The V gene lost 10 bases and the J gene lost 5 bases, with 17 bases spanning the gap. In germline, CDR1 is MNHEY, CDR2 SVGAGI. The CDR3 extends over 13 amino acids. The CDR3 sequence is CATSGVEGTEAFF. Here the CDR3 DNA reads TGTGCCACCTCAGGGGTTGAGGGGACTGAAGCTTTCTTT.

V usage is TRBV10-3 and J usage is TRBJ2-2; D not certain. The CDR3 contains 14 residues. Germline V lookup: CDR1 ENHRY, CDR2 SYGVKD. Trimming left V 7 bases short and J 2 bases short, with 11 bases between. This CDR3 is CAITPSGNTGELFF. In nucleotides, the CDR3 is TGTGCCATCACCCCCTCGGGTAACACCGGGGAGCTGTTTTTT.

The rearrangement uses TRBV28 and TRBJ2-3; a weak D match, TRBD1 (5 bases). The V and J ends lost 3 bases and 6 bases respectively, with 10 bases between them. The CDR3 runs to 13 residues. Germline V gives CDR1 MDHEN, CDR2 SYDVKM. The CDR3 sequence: CASSLFQGDTQYF. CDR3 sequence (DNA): TGTGCCAGCAGTTTGTTCCAGGGTGATACGCAGTATTTT.

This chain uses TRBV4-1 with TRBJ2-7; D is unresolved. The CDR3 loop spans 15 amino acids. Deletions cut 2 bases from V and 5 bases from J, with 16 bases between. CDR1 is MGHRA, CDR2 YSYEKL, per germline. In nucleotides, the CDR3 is TGCGCCAGCAGCCAACAGTCTTCCTTGGGCAACGAGCAGTACTTC. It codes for CASSQQSSLGNEQYF.

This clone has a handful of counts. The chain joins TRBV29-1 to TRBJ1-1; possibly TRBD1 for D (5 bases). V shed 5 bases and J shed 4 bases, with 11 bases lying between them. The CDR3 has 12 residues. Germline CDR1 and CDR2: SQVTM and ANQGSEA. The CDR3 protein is CSVREGPTEAFF. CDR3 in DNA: TGCAGCGTTAGGGAGGGGCCCACTGAAGCTTTCTTT.

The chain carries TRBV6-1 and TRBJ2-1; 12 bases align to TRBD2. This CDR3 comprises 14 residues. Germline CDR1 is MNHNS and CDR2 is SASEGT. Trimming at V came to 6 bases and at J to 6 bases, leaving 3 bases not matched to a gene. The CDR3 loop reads CASRSSGGANEQFF. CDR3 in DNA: TGTGCCAGCAGGTCTAGCGGGGGGGCCAATGAGCAGTTCTTC.

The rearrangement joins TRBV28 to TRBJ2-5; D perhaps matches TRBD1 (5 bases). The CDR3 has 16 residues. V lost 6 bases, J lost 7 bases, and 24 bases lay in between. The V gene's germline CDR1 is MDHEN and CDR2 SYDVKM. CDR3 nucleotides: TGTGCCAGCAGCCCCCCGTTCGCTCTCGGGCAGGGGACCCAGTACTTC. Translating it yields CASSPPFALGQGTQYF.

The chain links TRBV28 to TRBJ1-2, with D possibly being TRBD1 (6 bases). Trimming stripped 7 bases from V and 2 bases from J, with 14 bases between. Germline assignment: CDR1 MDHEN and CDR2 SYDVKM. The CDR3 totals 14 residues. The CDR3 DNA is TGTGCCAGCACCCCTTCCAGGGGAAACTATGGCTACACCTTC. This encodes CASTPSRGNYGYTF.

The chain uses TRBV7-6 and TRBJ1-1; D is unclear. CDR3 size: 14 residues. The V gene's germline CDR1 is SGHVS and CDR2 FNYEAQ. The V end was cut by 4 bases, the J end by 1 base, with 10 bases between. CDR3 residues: CASSSATANTEAFF. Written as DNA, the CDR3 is TGTGCCAGCAGCTCGGCCACAGCGAACACTGAAGCTTTCTTT.

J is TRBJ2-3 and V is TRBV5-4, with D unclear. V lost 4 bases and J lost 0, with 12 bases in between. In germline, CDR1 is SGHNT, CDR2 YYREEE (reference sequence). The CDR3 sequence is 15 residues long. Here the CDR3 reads CASSPVTQSTDTQYF. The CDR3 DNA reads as TGTGCCAGCAGCCCTGTGACTCAAAGCACAGATACGCAGTATTTT.

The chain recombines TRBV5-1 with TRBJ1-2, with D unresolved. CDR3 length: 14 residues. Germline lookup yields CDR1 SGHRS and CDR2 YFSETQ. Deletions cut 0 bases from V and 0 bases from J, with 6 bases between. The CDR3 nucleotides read TGCGCCAGCAGCTTGGGCAGGTCTAACTATGGCTACACCTTC. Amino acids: CASSLGRSNYGYTF.

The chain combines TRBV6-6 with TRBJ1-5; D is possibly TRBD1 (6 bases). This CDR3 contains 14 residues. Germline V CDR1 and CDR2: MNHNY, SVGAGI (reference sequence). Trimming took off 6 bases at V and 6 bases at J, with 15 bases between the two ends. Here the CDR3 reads CASSQQGSGQPQHF. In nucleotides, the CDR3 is TGTGCCAGCAGCCAACAGGGTTCGGGTCAGCCCCAGCATTTT.

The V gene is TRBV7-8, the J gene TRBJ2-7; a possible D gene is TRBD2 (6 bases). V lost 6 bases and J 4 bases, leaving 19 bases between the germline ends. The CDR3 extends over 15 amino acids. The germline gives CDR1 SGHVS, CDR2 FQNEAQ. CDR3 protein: CASSWLRGAGYEQYF. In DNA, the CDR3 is TGTGCCAGCAGTTGGTTGAGGGGCGCGGGATACGAGCAGTACTTC.